Following are 14 T cell receptor beta chains from one sample sequenced in a study of blood T cells in healthy people across ages. A second PCR of about 6 to 12 cycles used a sample-barcoded 5' primer and a J-beta primer mix. TCRdb fed the 5' RACE reads into MiXCR, producing one record per CDR3 protein. This sample has about 780,000 distinct CDR3 sequences; around two thirds occur once, and the top ten carry around a quarter. Sequences were obtained from blood. Receptor source: a man aged 25-40 years in good health.

The chain recombines TRBV6-5 with TRBJ2-4, with D possibly being TRBD2 (6 bases). CDR1 is MNHEY and CDR2 is SVGAGI in the germline V gene. V lost 1 base, J lost 0 bases, and 13 bases lay in between. This CDR3 has 17 amino acids. The chain's CDR3 is CASSYFPGGIAKNIQYF. DNA of the CDR3: TGTGCCAGCAGTTACTTCCCAGGCGGGATAGCCAAAAACATTCAGTACTTC.

V and J are TRBV21-1 and TRBJ2-1; no DNA check was done on the table's D call, TRBD1. The end of the DNA fits TRBJ2-7 better, so the J call may be wrong. TRBV21-1 is recorded as a pseudogene. The CDR3 consists of 15 residues. CDR3 sequence reads: CASSYRDSTYNEQYF. In DNA, the CDR3 is TGTGCCAGCAGCTACCGGGACAGTACCTACAATGAGCAGTACTTC.

This clonotype was observed once. The chain joins TRBV4-3 to TRBJ2-2, with D possibly being TRBD2 (5 bases). V was clipped by 4 bases and J by 3 bases, with 18 bases between them. Per germline, CDR1 LGHNA and CDR2 YSLEER. CDR3 length: 17 amino acids. CDR3 region: CASSPPRGSSHTGELFF. In nucleotides, the CDR3 is TGCGCCAGCAGCCCCCCTCGGGGTAGTAGTCACACCGGGGAGCTGTTTTTT.

This clonotype was detected a few times. This chain joins TRBV7-8 and TRBJ1-4; the match to TRBD1 covers 9 bases. With 2 bases clipped from V and 7 bases from J, the junction kept 11 bases outside the gene matches. Germline-derived CDR1 and CDR2 are SGHVS and FQNEAQ. The CDR3 loop spans 17 amino acids. The CDR3 DNA reads as TGTGCCAGCAGCTTACCTACCCGGGACAGGGCGGGTGAAAAACTGTTTTTT. Its translation: CASSLPTRDRAGEKLFF.

The rearrangement links TRBV6-2 or TRBV6-3 to TRBJ2-5; 11 positions agree with TRBD2. CDR1 is MNHEY, CDR2 SVGEGT, per germline. J lost 5 bases, V lost 4 bases, and 9 bases had no gene match. This CDR3 spans 16 amino acids. This chain's CDR3 is CASSWGLAANSETQYF. CDR3 bases: TGTGCCAGCAGTTGGGGACTAGCGGCCAACTCGGAGACCCAGTACTTC.

The CDR3 loop is CASSLRGPSASSTDTQYF. The DNA of the CDR3 is TGCGCCAGCAGCTTGAGGGGGCCTTCCGCCTCTAGCACAGATACGCAGTATTTT. This chain joins TRBV5-1 and TRBJ2-3; 7 bases line up with TRBD1. Germline loops: CDR1 SGHRS, CDR2 YFSETQ. V shed 1 base and J 0 bases; nucleotides not matched to a gene: 11. The CDR3 has 18 residues.

V is TRBV6-5 and J is TRBJ1-6; D gene unclear. The germline V and J ends were trimmed by 11 bases and 0 bases, with 17 bases remaining between them. From germline, CDR1 is MNHEY and CDR2 SVGAGI. The CDR3 spans 16 residues. In nucleotides, the CDR3 is TGTGCCTGCTCACCCCGGCGGCCCTCCTATAATTCACCCCTCCACTTT. It is translated as CACSPRRPSYNSPLHF.

The chain links TRBV7-2 to TRBJ2-1; TRBD1 aligns across 7 bases. Germline lookup yields CDR1 SGHTA and CDR2 FQGNSA. The CDR3 has 16 amino acids. V was pared by 5 bases and J by 7 bases, with 14 bases of the junction left unmatched. CDR3: CASSAQKTGPLNEQFF. The CDR3 DNA sequence: TGTGCCAGCAGCGCACAGAAGACAGGGCCGTTGAATGAGCAGTTCTTC.

Remarks on this clonotype: One end of the junction varies from germline; a read error may be responsible. The rearrangement links TRBV6-2 or TRBV6-3 to TRBJ1-1; no clear D. The germline V gene encodes CDR1 MNHEY and CDR2 SVGEGT. This CDR3 has 15 amino acids. In DNA, the CDR3 is TGTGCCAGCAGTTACTCTCCAGTCATGAACACTAAAGCTTTCTTT. Protein product: CASSYSPVMNTKAFF.

J is TRBJ1-2 and V is TRBV10-3; D gene unclear. There are 12 residues in the CDR3. Looked up from germline, CDR1 is ENHRY and CDR2 is SYGVKD. V was clipped by 10 bases and J by 7 bases, with 16 bases between them. The DNA for the CDR3 is TGTGCCACCCTAGTCCCGTCAAGTGGCTACACCTTC. Its translation is CATLVPSSGYTF.

This clonotype has only a few counts. The J gene is TRBJ2-1, the V gene TRBV27; 8 bases are shared with TRBD2. V lost 1 base to trimming and J lost 4 bases; unmatched junction nucleotides: 18. The germline V gene has CDR1 MNHEY and CDR2 SMNVEV (reference sequence). The CDR3 sequence is 20 residues long. This CDR3 is CASSLYARPSAGGKYNEQFF. The DNA for the CDR3 is TGTGCCAGCAGTTTATACGCCAGACCCTCGGCGGGGGGAAAGTACAATGAGCAGTTCTTC.

This clonotype was counted between two and nine times. J is TRBJ2-1 and V is TRBV2; D unclear. This CDR3 contains 11 residues. Germline-derived CDR1 and CDR2 are SNHLY and FYNNEI. Trimming removed 9 bases at V and 9 bases at J, with 12 bases between. CDR3 nucleotide sequence: TGTGCCAGTATAAGTCGGACTGAGCAGTTCTTC. Translated, it gives CASISRTEQFF.

J is TRBJ2-1 and V is TRBV29-1; possible D gene TRBD1, 5 bases. CDR1 and CDR2 (germline): SQVTM, ANQGSEA. Trimming pared 1 base from V and 1 base from J, leaving 14 bases between. The CDR3 length is 16 residues. CDR3 nucleotides: TGCAGCGTTGAAGTCAGAGACAGAGGATCCTACAATGAGCAGTTCTTC. It codes for CSVEVRDRGSYNEQFF.

This rearrangement joins TRBV28 to TRBJ1-5, with 11 nucleotides matching TRBD1. The trim removed 4 bases at V and 3 bases at J, leaving 8 bases unmatched. Germline V gene data show CDR1 as MDHEN and CDR2 as SYDVKM. This CDR3 comprises 17 residues. The CDR3, as DNA: TGTGCCAGCAGTTCCCGGACAGGGGGCCCTAACAATCAGCCCCAGCATTTT. It is translated as CASSSRTGGPNNQPQHF. Variable domain in full (rest from reference TRBV28 and TRBJ1-5): DVKVTQSSRYLVKRTGEKVFLECVQDMDHENMFWYRQDPGLGLRLIYFSYDVKMKEKGDIPEGYSVSREKKERFSLILESASTNQTSMYLCASSSRTGGPNNQPQHFGDGTRLSIL.